The subject of this entry is one TCR beta chain. The antigen is not known. The data are from a study of cytomegalovirus exposure and HLA in healthy donors. The overall study: Out of roughly 170 million T cells, an earlier analysis found 117 million unique TCR beta sequences in total.

Healthy bone marrow donors supplied every sample. The CDR3 runs to 15 residues. Germline V gene data show CDR1 as SGHAT and CDR2 as FQNNGV. Trimming left V 3 bases short and J 1 base short, with 12 bases between. PCR was performed using 60 Vbeta and 13 Jbeta primers. The assay was immunoSEQ multiplex PCR, and TCRdb's table has in-frame clones only and misses some. This sample has about 140,000 clones, with nearly 80% found just once. Points from the study as a whole: Several of the most significant clusters appeared linked to common viral pathogens, based on a later analysis. Later examination showed HLA-associated TCR beta chains had greater clonal expansion than equally common others.

Sample: PBMCs. J is TRBJ1-1 and V is TRBV11-2; no firm D call. The source is a man in his thirties or forties in good health and CMV-seronegative. CDR3 loop: CASSLWGEGNTEAFF. The CDR3 bases are TGTGCCAGCAGCTTGTGGGGAGAAGGGAACACTGAAGCTTTCTTT. The complete variable domain, with remaining parts taken from reference TRBV11-2 and TRBJ1-1, reads EAGVAQSPRYKIIEKRQSVAFWCNPISGHATLYWYQQILGQGPKLLIQFQNNGVVDDSQLPKDRFSAERLKGVDSTLKIQPAKLEDSAVYLCASSLWGEGNTEAFFGQGTRLTVV.